This TCR beta chain was sequenced during a study of T cell responses to AZD1222 COVID-19 vaccine. The data were produced by immunoSEQ multiplex PCR, yet TCRdb's version contains in-frame clones alone and is incomplete. In the table there are 99,000 or so clones, 82% of which are singletons. Findings and caveats of the study: Donors were chiefly white British, with a greater number of females, and clonal diversity was perhaps underestimated. Spike-wide vaccine-associated CD4 TCRs dominated at 160-218 and 743-854. When two AZD1222 doses had been given, Spike-specific TCR breadth and depth rose. Among AZD1222 vaccinees, only six were seropositive at baseline.

This clone was observed once. Its antigen remains unknown. The CDR3 is 15 amino acids. V was pared by 2 bases and J by 4 bases, with 14 bases between. The germline CDR1 and CDR2 sequences are SEHNR and FQNEAQ (reference sequence). This clonotype originated in an adult in good health. The chain links TRBV7-9 to TRBJ1-1; a weak D match, TRBD1 (5 bases). The specimen comprised peripheral blood, sampled on day 0 of AZD1222 vaccination. Written as DNA, the CDR3 is TGTGCCAGCAGCTTACTCCGGGGGAGTGTCACTGAAGCTTTCTTT. It yields the protein CASSLLRGSVTEAFF.